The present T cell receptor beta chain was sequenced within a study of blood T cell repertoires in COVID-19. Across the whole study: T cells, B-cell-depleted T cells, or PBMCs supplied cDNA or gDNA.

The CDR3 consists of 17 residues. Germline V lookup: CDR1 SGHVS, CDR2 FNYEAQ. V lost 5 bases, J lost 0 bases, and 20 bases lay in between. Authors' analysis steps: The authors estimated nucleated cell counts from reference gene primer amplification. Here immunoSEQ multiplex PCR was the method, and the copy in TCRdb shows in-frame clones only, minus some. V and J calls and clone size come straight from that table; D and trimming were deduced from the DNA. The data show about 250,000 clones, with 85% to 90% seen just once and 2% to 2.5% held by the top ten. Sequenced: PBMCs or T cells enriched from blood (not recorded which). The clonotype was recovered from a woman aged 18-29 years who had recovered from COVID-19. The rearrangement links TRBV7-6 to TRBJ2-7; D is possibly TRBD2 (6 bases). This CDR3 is CASSPHPPGTASYEQYF. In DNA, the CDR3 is TGTGCCAGCAGCCCACACCCCCCAGGGACTGCCTCCTACGAGCAGTACTTC.